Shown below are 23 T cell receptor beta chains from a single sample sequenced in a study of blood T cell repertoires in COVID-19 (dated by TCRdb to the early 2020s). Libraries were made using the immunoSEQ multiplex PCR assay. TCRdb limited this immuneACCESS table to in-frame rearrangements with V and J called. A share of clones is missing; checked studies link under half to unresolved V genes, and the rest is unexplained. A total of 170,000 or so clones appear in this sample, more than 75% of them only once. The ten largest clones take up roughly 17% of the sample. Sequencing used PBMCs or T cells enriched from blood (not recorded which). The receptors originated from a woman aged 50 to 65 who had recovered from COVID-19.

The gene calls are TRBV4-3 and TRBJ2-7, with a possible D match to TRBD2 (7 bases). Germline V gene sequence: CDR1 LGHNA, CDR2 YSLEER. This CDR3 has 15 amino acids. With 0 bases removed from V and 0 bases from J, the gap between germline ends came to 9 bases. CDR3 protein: CASSQDRGASYEQYF. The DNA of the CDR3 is TGCGCCAGCAGCCAAGATCGGGGGGCCTCCTACGAGCAGTACTTC.

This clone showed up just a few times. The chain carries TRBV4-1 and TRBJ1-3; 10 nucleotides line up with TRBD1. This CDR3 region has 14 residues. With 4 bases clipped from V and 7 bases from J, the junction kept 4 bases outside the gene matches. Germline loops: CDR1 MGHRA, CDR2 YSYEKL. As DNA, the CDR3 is TGCGCCAGCAGCCCACCGGACAGGGGGAACACCATATATTTT. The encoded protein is CASSPPDRGNTIYF.

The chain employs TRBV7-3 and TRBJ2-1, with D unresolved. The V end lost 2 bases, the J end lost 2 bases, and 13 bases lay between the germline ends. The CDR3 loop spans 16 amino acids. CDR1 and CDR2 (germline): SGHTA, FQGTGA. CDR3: CASSLSSGYAYNEQFF. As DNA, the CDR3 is TGTGCCAGCAGCTTATCATCGGGTTATGCCTACAATGAGCAGTTCTTC. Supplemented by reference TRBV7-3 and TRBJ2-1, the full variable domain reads GAGVSQTPSNKVTEKGKYVELRCDPISGHTALYWYRQSLGQGPEFLIYFQGTGAADDSGLPNDRFFAVRPEGSVSTLKIQRTERGDSAVYLCASSLSSGYAYNEQFFGPGTRLTVL.

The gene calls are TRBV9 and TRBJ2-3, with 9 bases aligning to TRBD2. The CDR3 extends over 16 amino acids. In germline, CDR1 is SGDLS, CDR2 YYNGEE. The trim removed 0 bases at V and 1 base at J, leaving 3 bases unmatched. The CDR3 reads CASSVAVAGGTDTQYF. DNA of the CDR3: TGTGCCAGCAGCGTAGCTGTAGCGGGAGGCACAGATACGCAGTATTTT.

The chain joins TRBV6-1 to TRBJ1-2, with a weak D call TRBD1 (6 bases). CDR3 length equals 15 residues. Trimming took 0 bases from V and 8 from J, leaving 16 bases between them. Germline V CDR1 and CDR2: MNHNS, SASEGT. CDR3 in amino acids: CASSEAPTPRGGYTF. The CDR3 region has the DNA TGTGCCAGCAGTGAAGCTCCGACACCCAGGGGCGGCTACACCTTC.

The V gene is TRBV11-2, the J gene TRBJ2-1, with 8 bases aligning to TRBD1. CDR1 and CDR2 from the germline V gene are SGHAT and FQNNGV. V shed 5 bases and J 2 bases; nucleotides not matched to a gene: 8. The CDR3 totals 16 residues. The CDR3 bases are TGTGCCAGCAGCATACGACAGGGGACCACCTACAATGAGCAGTTCTTC. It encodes CASSIRQGTTYNEQFF.

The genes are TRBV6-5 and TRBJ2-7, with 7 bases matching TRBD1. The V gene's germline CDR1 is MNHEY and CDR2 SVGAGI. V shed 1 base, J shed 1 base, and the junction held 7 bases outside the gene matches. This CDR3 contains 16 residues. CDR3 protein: CASSYLTGAGSYEQYF. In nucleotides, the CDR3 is TGTGCCAGCAGTTACTTAACAGGGGCGGGTTCCTACGAGCAGTACTTC.

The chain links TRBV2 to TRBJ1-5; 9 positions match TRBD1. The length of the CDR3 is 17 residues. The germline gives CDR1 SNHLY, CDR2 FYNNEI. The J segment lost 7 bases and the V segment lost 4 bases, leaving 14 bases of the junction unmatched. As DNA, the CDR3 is TGTGCCAGCAGTGGGGGGATCCGGGACAGGGCCAAACAGCCCCAGCATTTT. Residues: CASSGGIRDRAKQPQHF.

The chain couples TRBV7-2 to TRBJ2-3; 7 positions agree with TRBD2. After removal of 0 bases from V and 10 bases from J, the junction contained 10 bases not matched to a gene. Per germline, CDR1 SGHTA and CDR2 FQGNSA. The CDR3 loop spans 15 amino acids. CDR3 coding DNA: TGTGCCAGCAGCTTAGCAAGGGGAGCGGGAACTCCGCAGTATTTT. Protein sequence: CASSLARGAGTPQYF.

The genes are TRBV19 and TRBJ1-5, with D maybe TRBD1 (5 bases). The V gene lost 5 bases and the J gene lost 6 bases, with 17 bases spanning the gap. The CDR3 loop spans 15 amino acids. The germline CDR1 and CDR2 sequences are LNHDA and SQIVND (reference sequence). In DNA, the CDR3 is TGTGCCAGTAGTTTTAATCACGGAGGGGCTCAGCCCCAGCATTTT. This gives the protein CASSFNHGGAQPQHF.

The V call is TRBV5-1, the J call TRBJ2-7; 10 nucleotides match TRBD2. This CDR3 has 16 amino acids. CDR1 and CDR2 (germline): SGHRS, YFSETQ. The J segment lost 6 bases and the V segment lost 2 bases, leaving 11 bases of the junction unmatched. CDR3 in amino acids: CASSLRTSGGNGEQYF. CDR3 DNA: TGCGCCAGCAGCTTAAGGACTAGCGGAGGCAACGGCGAGCAGTACTTC.

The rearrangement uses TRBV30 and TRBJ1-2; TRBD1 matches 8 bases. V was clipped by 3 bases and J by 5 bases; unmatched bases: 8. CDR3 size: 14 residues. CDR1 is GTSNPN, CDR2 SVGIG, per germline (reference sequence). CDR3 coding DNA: TGTGCCTGGAGCGCTGACAGGGGAGCGTATGGCTACACCTTC. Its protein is CAWSADRGAYGYTF. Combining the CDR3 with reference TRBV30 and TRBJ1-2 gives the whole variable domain SQTIHQWPATLVQPVGSPLSLECTVEGTSNPNLYWYRQAAGRGLQLLFYSVGIGQISSEVPQNLSASRPQDRQFILSSKKLLLSDSGFYLCAWSADRGAYGYTFGSGTRLTVV.

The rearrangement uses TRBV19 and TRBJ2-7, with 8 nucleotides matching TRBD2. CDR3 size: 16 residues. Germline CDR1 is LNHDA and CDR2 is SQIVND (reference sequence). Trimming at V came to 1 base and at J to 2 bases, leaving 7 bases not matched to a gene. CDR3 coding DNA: TGTGCCAGTAGTATAGCGGGAGGGCCCTTGACCTACGAGCAGTACTTC. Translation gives CASSIAGGPLTYEQYF.

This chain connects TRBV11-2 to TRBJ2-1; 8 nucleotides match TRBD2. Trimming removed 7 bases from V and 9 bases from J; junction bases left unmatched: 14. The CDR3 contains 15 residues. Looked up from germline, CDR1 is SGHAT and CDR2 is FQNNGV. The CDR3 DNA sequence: TGTGCCAGCACCCCAAGGGCGGGAGGTAACGGTGAGCAGTTCTTC. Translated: CASTPRAGGNGEQFF.

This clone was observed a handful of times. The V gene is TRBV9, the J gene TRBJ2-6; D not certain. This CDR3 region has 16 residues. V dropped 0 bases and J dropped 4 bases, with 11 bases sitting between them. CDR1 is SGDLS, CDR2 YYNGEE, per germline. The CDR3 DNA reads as TGTGCCAGCAGCGTAGTAGAAGTCCCAGGGGCCAACGTCCTGACTTTC. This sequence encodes CASSVVEVPGANVLTF. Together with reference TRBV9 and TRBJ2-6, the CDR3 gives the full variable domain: DSGVTQTPKHLITATGQRVTLRCSPRSGDLSVYWYQQSLDQGLQFLIQYYNGEERAKGNILERFSAQQFPDLHSELNLSSLELGDSALYFCASSVVEVPGANVLTFGAGSRLTVL.

The CDR3 is CASSLGRWTSENEQFF. The CDR3 coding sequence is TGTGCCAGCAGCTTGGGCAGGTGGACTAGCGAAAATGAGCAGTTCTTC. The chain is built from TRBV11-1 and TRBJ2-1, with 9 bases that match TRBD2. The CDR3 is made up of 16 amino acids. The J segment lost 7 bases and the V segment lost 3 bases, leaving 10 bases of the junction unmatched. Germline V gene data show CDR1 as SGHAT and CDR2 as FQDESV (reference sequence).

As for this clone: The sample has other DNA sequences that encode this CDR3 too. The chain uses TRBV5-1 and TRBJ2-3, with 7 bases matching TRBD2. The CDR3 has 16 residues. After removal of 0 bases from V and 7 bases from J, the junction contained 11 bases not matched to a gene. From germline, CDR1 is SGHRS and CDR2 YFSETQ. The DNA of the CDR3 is TGCGCCAGCAGCTTGGAAGGACTAGGAGGGGTGAATACGCAGTATTTT. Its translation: CASSLEGLGGVNTQYF.

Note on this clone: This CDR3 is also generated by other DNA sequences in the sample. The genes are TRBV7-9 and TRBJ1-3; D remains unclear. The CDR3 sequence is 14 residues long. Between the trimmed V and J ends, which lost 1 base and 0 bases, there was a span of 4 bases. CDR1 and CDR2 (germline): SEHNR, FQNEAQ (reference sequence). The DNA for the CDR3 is TGTGCCAGCAGCTTAGTTAGCTCTGGAAACACCATATATTTT. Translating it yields CASSLVSSGNTIYF.

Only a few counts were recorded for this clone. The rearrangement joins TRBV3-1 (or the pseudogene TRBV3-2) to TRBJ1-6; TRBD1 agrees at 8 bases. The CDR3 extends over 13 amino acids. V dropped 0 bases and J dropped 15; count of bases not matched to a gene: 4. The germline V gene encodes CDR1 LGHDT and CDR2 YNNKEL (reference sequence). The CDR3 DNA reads TGTGCCAGCAGCCAAGACCCCGGGACAGGCCTCCACTTT. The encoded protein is CASSQDPGTGLHF.

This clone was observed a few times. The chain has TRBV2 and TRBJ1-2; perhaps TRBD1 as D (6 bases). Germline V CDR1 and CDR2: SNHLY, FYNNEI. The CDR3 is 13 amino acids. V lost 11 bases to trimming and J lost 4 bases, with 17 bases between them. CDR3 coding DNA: TGTGCCGGAACAGGGACCACGGGCTATGGCTACACCTTC. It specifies CAGTGTTGYGYTF. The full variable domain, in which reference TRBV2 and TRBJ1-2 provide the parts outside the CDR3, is EPEVTQTPSHQVTQMGQEVILRCVPISNHLYFYWYRQILGQKVEFLVSFYNNEISEKSEIFDDQFSVERPDGSNFTLKIRSTKLEDSAMYFCAGTGTTGYGYTFGSGTRLTVV.

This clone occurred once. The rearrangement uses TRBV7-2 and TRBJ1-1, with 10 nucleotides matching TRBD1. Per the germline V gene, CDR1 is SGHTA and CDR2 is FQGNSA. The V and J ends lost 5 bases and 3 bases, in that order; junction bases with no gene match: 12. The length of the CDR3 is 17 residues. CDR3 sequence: CASSPISGTGVYTEAFF. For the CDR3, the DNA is TGTGCCAGCAGCCCCATCTCCGGGACAGGGGTATACACTGAAGCTTTCTTT.

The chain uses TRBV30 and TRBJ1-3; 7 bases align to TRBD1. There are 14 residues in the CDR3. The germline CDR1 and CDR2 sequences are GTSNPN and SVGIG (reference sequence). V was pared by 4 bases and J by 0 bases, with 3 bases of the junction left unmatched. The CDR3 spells CAWIPGGSGNTIYF. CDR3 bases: TGTGCCTGGATACCAGGGGGCTCTGGAAACACCATATATTTT.

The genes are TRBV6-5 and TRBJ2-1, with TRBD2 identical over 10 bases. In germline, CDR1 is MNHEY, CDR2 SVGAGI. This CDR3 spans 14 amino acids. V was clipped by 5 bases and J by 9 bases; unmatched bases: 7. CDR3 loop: CASSRTSGNFEQFF. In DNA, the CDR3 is TGTGCCAGCAGTCGGACTAGCGGTAACTTTGAGCAGTTCTTC.